This T cell receptor beta chain was recovered during a study of blood T cell repertoires in COVID-19. In its sample, this clone was seen a few times. The CDR3 sequence is 16 residues long. Germline V gives CDR1 SGHTS, CDR2 YDEGEE. V shed 4 bases, J shed 0 bases, and the junction held 7 bases outside the gene matches. In the study's own analysis: Amplification of reference gene primers was used by the study to estimate nucleated cell counts. Clones were read by immunoSEQ multiplex PCR, and TCRdb kept only the in-frame ones, dropping some. The V and J calls and clone size come from that table; D and trimming were worked out from the DNA. The sample consists of tens of thousands of clones, around nine tenths of them appearing once.

This TCR derives from a woman in her forties or fifties with active or convalescent COVID-19. Specimen: peripheral blood. The chain is built from TRBV5-8 and TRBJ2-7; 10 bases line up with TRBD2. The CDR3: CASSQPTSGYSYEQYF. The CDR3, as DNA: TGTGCCAGCAGCCAACCGACTAGCGGGTACTCCTACGAGCAGTACTTC. Full variable domain (remainder filled in from reference TRBV5-8 and TRBJ2-7): EAGVTQSPTHLIKTRGQQATLRCSPISGHTSVYWYQQALGLGLQFLLWYDEGEERNRGNFPPRFSGRQFPNYSSELNVNALELEDSALYLCASSQPTSGYSYEQYFGPGTRLTVT.